The clone carrying this T cell receptor beta chain was found many times. The antigen is not known. These data are taken from a study of T cell repertoires in cytomegalovirus infection. Across the study: Matching HLA type and CMV infection were both indicated by public TCR beta signatures. Study-level findings and limits: The ex vivo response showed dominance by HLA-C-restricted CMV-specific TCR beta clonotypes.

Via MiXCR, TCRdb re-called the reads, giving one row per CDR3 protein. Altogether hundreds of thousands of distinct CDR3 sequences are present, approximately 32% being singletons, with the ten largest covering about an eighth. This sequence was found in a human donor in good health (CMV status not recorded). Some clones in this sample may be carry-over from other donors' samples. The specimen comprised cultured CD8+ T cells from PBMCs, sampled from culture after CMV antigen stimulation.

The CDR3 spells CASTPWGDTGELFF. The CDR3 DNA follows: TGTGCCAGCACACCTTGGGGTGACACCGGGGAGCTGTTTTTT. V gene TRBV7-9 combines with J gene TRBJ2-2; D is undetermined. Trimming removed 7 bases at V and 3 bases at J, with 12 bases between. The CDR3 length is 14 residues. Per the germline V gene, CDR1 is SEHNR and CDR2 is FQNEAQ (reference sequence).